The 19 T cell receptor beta chains given below trace back to one sample, sequenced in a study of blood T cell repertoires in COVID-19. The table came from immunoSEQ multiplex PCR; TCRdb's copy has only in-frame clones and leaves some out. The sample holds roughly 8,600 clones, approximately 84% seen once. Sequencing input: peripheral blood. Receptors were obtained from a human donor with active COVID-19. The donor label of this sample is uncertain.

The CDR3 is CASKGAGVYNEQFF. Here the CDR3 DNA reads TGTGCCAGCAAGGGAGCGGGAGTCTACAATGAGCAGTTCTTC. The rearrangement uses TRBV28 and TRBJ2-1, with 8 bases that match TRBD2. CDR1 is MDHEN and CDR2 is SYDVKM in the germline V gene. This CDR3 spans 14 amino acids. The V gene end was trimmed by 7 bases and the J gene end by 3 bases; junction bases not matched to a gene: 5.

In DNA form, the CDR3 reads TGTGCCAGCAGCTTATCTAGCGGGAGAGAAGAGACCCAGTACTTC. Encoded protein: CASSLSSGREETQYF. This chain joins TRBV7-9 and TRBJ2-5; TRBD2 aligns across 10 bases. CDR3 length: 15 residues. V lost 2 bases and J lost 3; bases outside the gene matches: 3. CDR1 and CDR2 (germline): SEHNR, FQNEAQ (reference sequence).

V is TRBV9 and J is TRBJ2-2, with TRBD2 as a possible D gene (5 bases). This CDR3 comprises 14 residues. Germline-derived CDR1 and CDR2 are SGDLS and YYNGEE. V lost 3 bases and J lost 6, with 12 bases in between. CDR3 DNA: TGTGCCAGCAGCGCCCAGCTAGCATCCGGGGAGCTGTTTTTT. Residues: CASSAQLASGELFF.

The V and J genes are TRBV28 and TRBJ2-7; 13 bases line up with TRBD2. Looked up from germline, CDR1 is MDHEN and CDR2 is SYDVKM. The CDR3 contains 16 residues. The junction had 3 bases not matched to a gene; V was cut back by 2 bases and J by 2 bases. CDR3: CASSLRGLAGAYEQYF. CDR3 DNA: TGTGCCAGCAGTTTACGAGGACTAGCGGGAGCCTACGAGCAGTACTTC.

This rearrangement joins TRBV15 to TRBJ2-7; possibly TRBD1 for D (6 bases). V was pared by 6 bases and J by 5 bases, with 17 bases between. CDR1 is LNHNV and CDR2 is YYDKDF in the germline V gene (reference sequence). The CDR3 runs 14 residues. CDR3 residues: CATRQPGQSDEQYF. Written as DNA, the CDR3 is TGTGCCACCAGACAACCGGGACAATCAGACGAGCAGTACTTC.

V gene TRBV28 combines with J gene TRBJ1-2; 7 positions match TRBD1. There are 13 residues in the CDR3. J lost 6 bases, V lost 3 bases, and 4 bases had no gene match. Germline V gene lookup returns CDR1 MDHEN and CDR2 SYDVKM. CDR3 sequence (DNA): TGTGCCAGCAGTTTTAGACAGGGAGATGGCTACACCTTC. The encoded protein is CASSFRQGDGYTF.

This chain links TRBV5-8 with TRBJ2-1; D possibly corresponds to TRBD1 (6 bases). With 4 bases removed from V and 5 bases from J, the gap between germline ends came to 19 bases. Germline lookup yields CDR1 SGHTS and CDR2 YDEGEE. CDR3 size: 16 residues. Here the CDR3 DNA reads TGTGCCAGCAGCCCCCGCCAGGGGCATGATGACAATGAGCAGTTCTTC. Translation gives CASSPRQGHDDNEQFF.

The chain uses TRBV7-6 and TRBJ1-2, with D possibly being TRBD1 (5 bases). V gave up 2 bases and J gave up 2 bases, with 9 bases separating them. The CDR3 loop spans 14 amino acids. CDR1 and CDR2 from the germline V gene are SGHVS and FNYEAQ. The CDR3 reads CASSLSAGNYGYTF. CDR3 DNA sequence: TGTGCCAGCAGCTTATCGGCAGGGAACTATGGCTACACCTTC.

V is TRBV19 and J is TRBJ1-4; 8 bases match TRBD1. Looked up from germline, CDR1 is LNHDA and CDR2 is SQIVND (reference sequence). This CDR3 has 14 amino acids. The V segment lost 5 bases and the J segment 5 bases; nucleotides outside the gene matches: 4. The DNA of the CDR3 is TGTGCCAGTAGTTCTCGGACAGGGAATGAAAAACTGTTTTTT. Translating gives CASSSRTGNEKLFF.

A word on this clone: In the same sample, other DNA sequences code for this CDR3. The V and J genes are TRBV10-2 and TRBJ1-5; TRBD1 might be the D (5 bases). In germline, CDR1 is WSHSY, CDR2 SAAADI. The CDR3 is 14 residues long. The V and J ends lost 0 bases and 4 bases respectively, with 7 bases between them. The CDR3 region has the DNA TGCGCCAGCAGTGAGTCGGGGGGAAATCAGCCCCAGCATTTT. It yields the protein CASSESGGNQPQHF.

The chain is built from TRBV24-1 and TRBJ2-5, with TRBD1 as a possible D gene (6 bases). CDR1 KGHDR and CDR2 SFDVKD come from the germline V gene. The CDR3 is made up of 13 amino acids. Trimming pared 5 bases from V and 3 bases from J, leaving 9 bases between. The chain's CDR3 is CATSGGHEETQYF. CDR3 bases: TGTGCCACCAGTGGGGGGCATGAAGAGACCCAGTACTTC.

V gene TRBV30 combines with J gene TRBJ2-7, with D tentatively TRBD1 (5 bases). V was shortened by 2 bases and J by 2 bases, with 16 bases between the two germline ends. Germline V CDR1 and CDR2: GTSNPN, SVGIG (reference sequence). This CDR3 region has 15 residues. Here the CDR3 reads CAWSIRVGETYEQYF. DNA of the CDR3: TGTGCCTGGAGTATCAGGGTCGGCGAAACCTACGAGCAGTACTTC.

The V call is TRBV25-1, the J call TRBJ2-3; tentatively, D is TRBD2 (6 bases). CDR1 and CDR2 from the germline V gene are MGHDK and SYGVNS. V lost 0 bases and J lost 2, with 12 bases in between. CDR3 length: 16 residues. CDR3 DNA: TGTGCCAGCAGTGAATATGCGGGACTTAACACAGATACGCAGTATTTT. Translating it yields CASSEYAGLNTDTQYF.

This clone is a singleton in its sample. The chain joins TRBV28 to TRBJ1-2; tentatively, D is TRBD1 (6 bases). CDR3 length: 16 residues. Germline V CDR1 and CDR2: MDHEN, SYDVKM. The V end was cut by 7 bases, the J end by 0 bases, with 18 bases between. CDR3 in amino acids: CASTPMAGVSNYGYTF. DNA of the CDR3: TGTGCCAGCACCCCCATGGCAGGGGTATCTAACTATGGCTACACCTTC.

V usage is TRBV29-1 and J usage is TRBJ2-7; D is unresolved. This CDR3 region has 12 residues. Per germline, CDR1 SQVTM and CDR2 ANQGSEA. Trimming took off 5 bases at V and 3 bases at J, with 11 bases between the two ends. The CDR3 nucleotides read TGCAGCGTTCTCCGCGCGGACTACGAGCAGTACTTC. Translation gives CSVLRADYEQYF.

V and J are TRBV7-6 and TRBJ2-1; 14 nucleotides agree with TRBD2. Per germline, CDR1 SGHVS and CDR2 FNYEAQ. The length of the CDR3 is 15 residues. The junction had 2 bases not matched to a gene; V was cut back by 4 bases and J by 6 bases. The CDR3 loop is CASSSGLAGGNEQFF. CDR3 bases: TGTGCCAGCAGCTCCGGACTAGCGGGGGGCAATGAGCAGTTCTTC.

CDR3 region: CASSESGVNQPQHF. The DNA of the CDR3 is TGTGCCAGCAGTGAATCCGGTGTAAATCAGCCCCAGCATTTT. This rearrangement joins TRBV6-1 to TRBJ1-5; D unclear. The V end was cut by 2 bases, the J end by 4 bases, with 9 bases between. Germline-derived CDR1 and CDR2 are MNHNS and SASEGT. CDR3 length equals 14 residues.

J is TRBJ2-4 and V is TRBV10-1; TRBD1 matches 8 bases. The V gene end was trimmed by 6 bases and the J gene end by 0 bases; junction bases not matched to a gene: 7. Germline CDR1 reads WNHNN; CDR2 reads SYGVQD (reference sequence). This CDR3 comprises 16 residues. The CDR3 DNA follows: TGCGCCAGCAGGACAGGGGAGGAAATAGCCAAAAACATTCAGTACTTC. The encoded protein is CASRTGEEIAKNIQYF.

This chain connects TRBV9 to TRBJ2-6, with unresolved D. CDR1 is SGDLS, CDR2 YYNGEE, per germline. This CDR3 has 15 residues. Trimming shortened V by 3 bases and J by 1 base, and 8 bases separated the two germline ends. The CDR3 coding sequence is TGTGCCAGCAGCGCCTCCTCGTCTGGGGCCAACGTCCTGACTTTC. It yields the protein CASSASSSGANVLTF.